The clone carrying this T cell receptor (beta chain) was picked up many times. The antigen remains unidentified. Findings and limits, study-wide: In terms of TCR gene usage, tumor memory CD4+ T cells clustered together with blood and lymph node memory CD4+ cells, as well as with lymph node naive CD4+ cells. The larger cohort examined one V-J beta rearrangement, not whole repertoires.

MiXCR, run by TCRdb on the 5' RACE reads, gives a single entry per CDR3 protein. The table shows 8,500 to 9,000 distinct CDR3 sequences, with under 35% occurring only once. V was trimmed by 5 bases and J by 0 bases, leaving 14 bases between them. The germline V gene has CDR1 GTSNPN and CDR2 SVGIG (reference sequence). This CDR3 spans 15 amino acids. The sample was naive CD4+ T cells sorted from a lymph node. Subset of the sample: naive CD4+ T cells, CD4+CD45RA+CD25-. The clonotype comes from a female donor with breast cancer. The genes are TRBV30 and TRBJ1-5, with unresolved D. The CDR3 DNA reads TGTGCCTGGGGCCACCACGGGGTTAGCAATCAGCCCCAGCATTTT. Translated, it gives CAWGHHGVSNQPQHF.